This T cell receptor beta chain was sequenced for a study of T cell responses to AZD1222 COVID-19 vaccine. V dropped 10 bases and J dropped 4; count of bases not matched to a gene: 5. The CDR3 covers 13 residues. Germline loops: CDR1 SGHTA, CDR2 FQGNSA. The method was immunoSEQ multiplex PCR; TCRdb's version includes in-frame clones alone and lacks a portion of them. The table includes about 110,000 clones, over 85% detected once. As for this clone: The antigen is undetermined.

Study observations and caveats: Among vaccine-associated CD4 TCRs, coverage spanned spike, with dominance at 160-218 and 743-854. No repertoire was sampled before or during the peak T cell response, only after it. Elevations in Spike-specific TCR breadth and depth followed administration of two AZD1222 doses.

The study pooled second doses at about 4 or about 12 weeks. The sequence came from an adult who received the AZD1222 COVID-19 vaccine. Sequencing was performed on peripheral blood, taken 28 days after the second AZD1222 dose. V gene TRBV7-2 combines with J gene TRBJ2-2; TRBD1 matches at 8 bases. DNA of the CDR3: TGTGCCATAGGGACAGGCGCCACCGGGGAGCTGTTTTTT. This encodes CAIGTGATGELFF.